The 14 T cell receptor beta chains reported below all come from one sample, sequenced in a study of T cell responses to AZD1222 COVID-19 vaccine. Here immunoSEQ multiplex PCR was the method, and the copy in TCRdb shows in-frame clones only, minus some. The sample lists about 150,000 clones; around four fifths were seen once. The source material was peripheral blood, sampled on day 0 of MenACWY control vaccination. The receptors originated from an adult in good health.

This chain uses TRBV5-1 with TRBJ2-5; 11 bases match TRBD2. J was trimmed by 5 bases and V by 4 bases; bases with no gene match: 10. This CDR3 is built from 16 residues. Germline lookup yields CDR1 SGHRS and CDR2 YFSETQ. For the CDR3, the DNA is TGCGCCAGCAGCCCCTTAGCGGGGGGGCCCGTGGAGACCCAGTACTTC. It yields the protein CASSPLAGGPVETQYF.

V is TRBV2 and J is TRBJ1-2; maybe TRBD1 (6 bases). Germline CDR1 and CDR2: SNHLY and FYNNEI. This CDR3 spans 12 amino acids. With 7 bases removed from V and 5 bases from J, the gap between germline ends came to 11 bases. The CDR3 DNA reads TGTGCCAGCACAGAGGGGGAGTATGGCTACACCTTC. Translation gives CASTEGEYGYTF.

The chain is built from TRBV19 and TRBJ1-4; D gene unclear. This CDR3 contains 12 residues. V was clipped by 3 bases and J by 8 bases, with 7 bases between them. The V gene's germline CDR1 is LNHDA and CDR2 SQIVND (reference sequence). CDR3 protein: CASSMRREKLFF. In DNA, the CDR3 is TGTGCCAGTAGTATGAGACGGGAAAAACTGTTTTTT.

This clone came up once. The CDR3 sequence: CASSLAGNTEAFF. For the CDR3, the DNA is TGTGCCAGCAGTTTAGCAGGGAACACTGAAGCTTTCTTT. The gene calls are TRBV6-5 and TRBJ1-1; D gene uncertain. The V and J ends lost 4 bases and 1 base respectively, with 7 bases between them. The CDR3 is 13 residues long. The V gene's germline CDR1 is MNHEY and CDR2 SVGAGI.

The CDR3 sequence: CAWSLSGGARWQYV. CDR3 sequence (DNA): TGTGCCTGGAGTCTTAGCGGGGGGGCAAGGTGGCAGTACGTC. The chain recombines TRBV30 with TRBJ2-7, with 11 bases that match TRBD2. The CDR3 contains 14 residues. V lost 2 bases and J lost 9; bases outside the gene matches: 9. Germline CDR1 GTSNPN, CDR2 SVGIG (reference sequence).

This chain joins TRBV5-1 and TRBJ1-5, with unresolved D. The CDR3 runs to 14 residues. Germline loops: CDR1 SGHRS, CDR2 YFSETQ. V lost 4 bases, J lost 4 bases, and 12 bases lay in between. Here the CDR3 DNA reads TGCGCCAGCAGCCACGGCACGGCAAATCAGCCCCAGCATTTT. The encoded protein is CASSHGTANQPQHF.

Of note for this clone: Other DNA sequences from this sample encode an identical CDR3 as well. The chain links TRBV18 to TRBJ2-1; unclear D gene. This CDR3 region has 12 residues. Germline CDR1 reads KGHSH; CDR2 reads LQKENI. Trimming stripped 3 bases from V and 7 bases from J, with 7 bases between. The CDR3 is CASSPGWNEQFF. DNA of the CDR3: TGTGCCAGCTCACCCGGGTGGAATGAGCAGTTCTTC.

For the CDR3, the DNA is TGTGCCAGCAGTTTTACATCCGGCATGATCACAGATACGCAGTATTTT. Translated, it gives CASSFTSGMITDTQYF. The chain has TRBV27 and TRBJ2-3; D unresolved. V lost 3 bases and J 2 bases, leaving 15 bases between the germline ends. In germline, CDR1 is MNHEY, CDR2 SMNVEV (reference sequence). This CDR3 has 16 amino acids.

This chain connects TRBV9 to TRBJ2-3; D perhaps matches TRBD2 (6 bases). V was pared by 4 bases and J by 2 bases, with 11 bases between. CDR3 length: 14 residues. CDR1 is SGDLS, CDR2 YYNGEE, per germline. CDR3 residues: CASSSRTNTDTQYF. The CDR3 DNA reads as TGTGCCAGCAGCTCCCGGACTAACACAGATACGCAGTATTTT.

V is TRBV29-1 and J is TRBJ1-2, with D unresolved. The germline V gene encodes CDR1 SQVTM and CDR2 ANQGSEA. The CDR3 consists of 11 residues. CDR3 amino acids: CSGTGVYGYTF. The CDR3 DNA sequence: TGCAGTGGTACCGGGGTTTATGGCTACACCTTC.

The chain uses TRBV6-1 and TRBJ1-6; D is possibly TRBD1 (6 bases). Per germline, CDR1 MNHNS and CDR2 SASEGT. V was pared by 3 bases and J by 0 bases, with 9 bases between. CDR3 length: 16 amino acids. The CDR3: CASSDRGSSYNSPLHF. The CDR3, as DNA: TGTGCCAGCAGTGACAGGGGAAGCTCCTATAATTCACCCCTCCACTTT.

The chain joins TRBV11-2 to TRBJ2-7; 8 positions agree with TRBD1. Germline V gene lookup returns CDR1 SGHAT and CDR2 FQNNGV. The CDR3 runs to 18 residues. With V trimmed by 1 base and J by 3 bases, 14 bases remained unmatched. The CDR3 coding sequence is TGTGCCAGCAGCTTAGGAGTGAGGGGACAGGCGACCTTCTACGAGCAGTACGTC. Its translation is CASSLGVRGQATFYEQYV.

Regarding this clone: One end of the junction does not line up with germline, which may come from a read error. The J gene is TRBJ1-3, the V gene TRBV9; D gene unclear. Germline assignment: CDR1 SGDLS and CDR2 YYNGEE. The CDR3 has 15 amino acids. The CDR3 bases are TGTGCCAGCAGCGTAGATCCCCTTACGCCAAACCCCATATATTTT. This sequence encodes CASSVDPLTPNPIYF.

This chain joins TRBV5-1 and TRBJ2-1, with D possibly called TRBD1 or TRBD2 (6 bases each). The CDR3 contains 18 residues. Trimming shortened V by 7 bases and J by 1 base, and 24 bases separated the two germline ends. Per the germline V gene, CDR1 is SGHRS and CDR2 is YFSETQ. The CDR3 DNA sequence: TGCGCCAGCCGGACCCGGGGGCTGGGCGGGGAGTCCTACAATGAGCAGTTCTTC. It yields the protein CASRTRGLGGESYNEQFF.